This TCR beta chain emerged from a study of pediatric ulcerative colitis. Up to 500,000 reads were sequenced per sample. TCRdb's copy holds only in-frame clones and misses some; the assay was immunoSEQ multiplex PCR. The sample comprises roughly 14,000 clones, about nine tenths of which are singletons, and 0.8% to 1% rests with the top ten. J lost 3 bases, V lost 7 bases, and 17 bases had no gene match. CDR1 is LNHDA, CDR2 SQIVND, per germline (reference sequence). CDR3 length equals 18 residues. This sequence was found in a boy aged 5-17 years with moderate ulcerative colitis. This chain joins TRBV19 and TRBJ1-5, with 8 positions matching TRBD1. The sequencing sample was made of blood. The CDR3 reads CASTLYASGTGVNQPQHF. CDR3 coding DNA: TGTGCCAGTACCCTCTACGCATCCGGGACAGGAGTCAATCAGCCCCAGCATTTT.